These 32 T cell receptor beta chains came from one sample sequenced in a study of T-cell reconstitution after alpha-beta-depleted transplantation in children. During its preparation, the TCRbeta library received unique molecular identifiers. TCRdb re-called the PCR reads with MiXCR, one entry per CDR3 protein. This sample carries more than 550,000 distinct CDR3 sequences, about 10% of them seen once, and the ten largest clones take less than 5%. The sequences come from PBMCs from the stem cell graft donor, collected from the stem cell graft. The receptors here all came from a human donor who donated a stem cell graft to a child with acute myeloid leukemia.

This clonotype was seen many times. The chain employs TRBV6-1 and TRBJ2-7; D is undetermined. The CDR3 runs 11 residues. Germline lookup yields CDR1 MNHNS and CDR2 SASEGT. V was cut by 4 bases and J by 7 bases, with 8 bases left in between. The CDR3: CASSGLREQYF. The DNA of the CDR3 is TGTGCCAGCAGTGGATTGAGGGAGCAGTACTTC.

The CDR3 here is CASSQLLQVSYEQYF. The CDR3 nucleotides read TGCGCCAGCAGCCAACTACTACAGGTTTCCTACGAGCAGTACTTC. This chain joins TRBV4-3 and TRBJ2-7; maybe TRBD1 (5 bases). Germline CDR1 reads LGHNA; CDR2 reads YSLEER. The germline V and J ends were trimmed by 2 bases and 1 base, with 12 bases remaining between them. The CDR3 contains 15 residues.

The genes are TRBV28 and TRBJ2-3; TRBD2 matches 7 bases. The CDR3 length is 16 residues. The trim removed 5 bases at V and 11 bases at J, leaving 19 bases unmatched. From germline, CDR1 is MDHEN and CDR2 SYDVKM. CDR3 sequence (DNA): TGTGCCAGCAGTACCGTACACGGGGGGAGCCTCGGGGTGCAGTATTTT. Encoded protein: CASSTVHGGSLGVQYF. The full variable domain, in which reference TRBV28 and TRBJ2-3 provide the parts outside the CDR3, is DVKVTQSSRYLVKRTGEKVFLECVQDMDHENMFWYRQDPGLGLRLIYFSYDVKMKEKGDIPEGYSVSREKKERFSLILESASTNQTSMYLCASSTVHGGSLGVQYFGPGTRLTVL.

The chain recombines TRBV20-1 with TRBJ1-6; D is undetermined. CDR1 is DFQATT, CDR2 SNEGSKA, per germline (reference sequence). The CDR3 is 15 residues long. V dropped 0 bases and J dropped 6 bases, with 12 bases sitting between them. For the CDR3, the DNA is TGCAGTGCTAGAGAGAAGCCCGTCAGTAATTCACCCCTCCACTTT. This translates into CSAREKPVSNSPLHF.

This clonotype was counted a single time. Relative to the germline gene, one junction end is altered; a read error may explain this. This chain links TRBV18 with TRBJ1-1; D gene unclear. This CDR3 has 14 amino acids. Germline loops: CDR1 KGHSH, CDR2 LQKENI. The CDR3 DNA reads TGTGCCAGCTTACCACGACGGGTGAACACTGAAGCTTTCTTT. It translates to CASLPRRVNTEAFF.

This clonotype was seen only a few times. This sequence joins TRBV25-1 and TRBJ2-5; D is possibly TRBD2 (6 bases). Per germline, CDR1 MGHDK and CDR2 SYGVNS. The CDR3 totals 15 residues. With 4 bases removed from V and 5 bases from J, the gap between germline ends came to 17 bases. The CDR3 DNA is TGTGCCAGCAGTGCCCCAAGGGGACTCGGGGAGACCCAGTACTTC. Its translation: CASSAPRGLGETQYF.

In this sample, this clonotype turned up a few times. The chain carries TRBV7-3 and TRBJ1-1; D might be TRBD1 (5 bases). The V gene's germline CDR1 is SGHTA and CDR2 FQGTGA. There are 13 residues in the CDR3. Trimming removed 2 bases at V and 5 bases at J, with 9 bases between. In DNA form, the CDR3 reads TGTGCCAGCAGCTTATGGGGCTTTACTGAAGCTTTCTTT. It yields the protein CASSLWGFTEAFF.

The V call is TRBV7-3, the J call TRBJ1-3, with D hard to call. Trimming removed 4 bases from V and 4 bases from J, with 8 bases in between. Germline CDR1 reads SGHTA; CDR2 reads FQGTGA. The CDR3 covers 13 residues. The CDR3 DNA reads as TGTGCCAGCAGCTCCCACATCGGAAACACCATATATTTT. Amino acids: CASSSHIGNTIYF.

This clonotype was counted ten times or more. In DNA form, the CDR3 reads TGTGCCAGCAGTTCGCCCCGGACTAGCGGGGTCTACAATGAGCAGTTCTTC. This codes for CASSSPRTSGVYNEQFF. The gene calls are TRBV6-2 or TRBV6-3 and TRBJ2-1; 12 bases map to TRBD2. Germline-derived CDR1 and CDR2 are MNHEY and SVGEGT. J lost 3 bases, V lost 4 bases, and 7 bases had no gene match. This CDR3 comprises 17 residues.

V usage is TRBV7-9 and J usage is TRBJ2-7; D ambiguous. The V gene lost 1 base and the J gene lost 5 bases, with 15 bases spanning the gap. This CDR3 has 15 residues. CDR1 and CDR2 (germline): SEHNR, FQNEAQ (reference sequence). CDR3 in amino acids: CASSLDSLYRDEQYF. The CDR3 DNA reads TGTGCCAGCAGCTTAGATAGTCTGTACCGCGACGAGCAGTACTTC.

A note on this clonotype: A much larger clone is a single base away; this may be a read error. The chain recombines TRBV5-8 with TRBJ1-1; D is uncertain. Germline values: CDR1 SGHTS, CDR2 YDEGEE. The CDR3 loop spans 15 amino acids. V was trimmed by 4 bases and J by 0 bases, leaving 13 bases between them. The CDR3 DNA sequence: TGTGCCAGCAGCCGGTCGGCAGGAGTGAACACTGAAGCTTTCTTT. Its protein is CASSRSAGVNTEAFF.

Regarding this clonotype: One end of the junction fails to match germline, which may point to a read error. The chain recombines TRBV7-2 with TRBJ2-5; weak D call: TRBD2 (6 bases). The CDR3 has 14 residues. Germline CDR1 and CDR2: SGHTA and FQGNSA. The CDR3: CASSSGGIQVTQYF. CDR3 bases: TGTGCCAGCAGCTCCGGCGGGATACAAGTGACCCAGTACTTC.

The CDR3 region has the DNA TGTGCCAGCAGTTTTCGGACTCCCAATGAGCAGTTCTTC. As protein: CASSFRTPNEQFF. V and J are TRBV27 and TRBJ2-1, with D possibly matching TRBD2 (5 bases). Trimming stripped 3 bases from V and 6 bases from J, with 9 bases between. The CDR3 sequence is 13 residues long. CDR1 and CDR2 (germline): MNHEY, SMNVEV (reference sequence).

The V call is TRBV12-3 or TRBV12-4, the J call TRBJ2-7, with 9 bases lining up with TRBD1. V shed 6 bases, J shed 5 bases, and the junction held 11 bases outside the gene matches. The CDR3 consists of 15 residues. CDR3 amino acids: CASSILGDRADEQYF. The CDR3 DNA is TGTGCCAGCAGCATCCTAGGGGACAGGGCCGACGAGCAGTACTTC.

At least ten counts were recorded for this clonotype. The rearrangement links TRBV9 to TRBJ2-3; 12 bases map to TRBD2. This CDR3 has 17 residues. The germline V gene has CDR1 SGDLS and CDR2 YYNGEE. V lost 3 bases, J lost 5 bases, and 10 bases stayed unmatched. The CDR3 region has the DNA TGTGCCAGCAGCGAGACGACTAGCGGGAGAACGATAGATACGCAGTATTTT. This translates into CASSETTSGRTIDTQYF.

The chain is built from TRBV7-3 and TRBJ2-7; 8 bases fit TRBD2. CDR1 is SGHTA, CDR2 FQGTGA, per germline. Trimming at V came to 2 bases and at J to 2 bases, leaving 5 bases not matched to a gene. The CDR3 extends over 15 amino acids. The CDR3: CASSLLAGPTYEQYF. The CDR3 DNA follows: TGTGCCAGCAGCTTACTAGCGGGCCCAACCTACGAGCAGTACTTC.

The chain is built from TRBV7-9 and TRBJ2-7; 7 positions match TRBD1. CDR3 length equals 15 residues. Germline V lookup: CDR1 SEHNR, CDR2 FQNEAQ (reference sequence). V shed 5 bases, J shed 0 bases, and the junction held 7 bases outside the gene matches. The CDR3 DNA reads as TGTGCCAGCAGCGGCCGGGACAGTAGCTCCTACGAGCAGTACTTC. Translation gives CASSGRDSSSYEQYF.

This chain connects TRBV5-1 to TRBJ2-1; 7 bases map to TRBD2. The CDR3 is 14 amino acids. Per germline, CDR1 SGHRS and CDR2 YFSETQ. Trimming at V came to 2 bases and at J to 7 bases, leaving 6 bases not matched to a gene. The CDR3: CASSFGGGVNEQFF. The CDR3 nucleotides are TGCGCCAGCAGCTTCGGGGGAGGGGTGAATGAGCAGTTCTTC. Variable domain in full (rest from reference TRBV5-1 and TRBJ2-1): KAGVTQTPRYLIKTRGQQVTLSCSPISGHRSVSWYQQTPGQGLQFLFEYFSETQRNKGNFPGRFSGRQFSNSRSEMNVSTLELGDSALYLCASSFGGGVNEQFFGPGTRLTVL.

This clonotype showed up just a few times. An end of the junction does not agree with germline; a read error may underlie this. The rearrangement uses TRBV7-7 and TRBJ1-5; possibly TRBD1 for D (5 bases). Germline CDR1 is SSHAT and CDR2 is FNYEAQ (reference sequence). This CDR3 contains 14 residues. DNA of the CDR3: TGTGCTAGCAGCTCCGGGACGGTGGTTGAGCCCCAGCATTTT. Amino acids: CASSSGTVVEPQHF.

The rearrangement joins TRBV20-1 to TRBJ2-7; TRBD1 matches 8 bases. Per germline, CDR1 DFQATT and CDR2 SNEGSKA (reference sequence). With V trimmed by 4 bases and J by 6 bases, 8 bases remained unmatched. CDR3 length equals 13 residues. CDR3 bases: TGCAGTGCTACATGGACAGGGTCAGGCGAGCAGTACTTC. As protein: CSATWTGSGEQYF.

This clonotype was recorded many times. V is TRBV6-5 and J is TRBJ2-7; 7 bases are shared with TRBD1. Germline V CDR1 and CDR2: MNHEY, SVGAGI. This CDR3 contains 15 residues. With 2 bases clipped from V and 2 bases from J, the junction kept 6 bases outside the gene matches. CDR3 region: CASSYMRQGPYEQYF. The DNA for the CDR3 is TGTGCCAGCAGTTACATGCGACAGGGTCCCTACGAGCAGTACTTC.

The sample holds a few counts of this clonotype. The chain has TRBV29-1 and TRBJ2-7, with 12 bases fitting TRBD1. The CDR3 is made up of 12 amino acids. Germline V gene data show CDR1 as SQVTM and CDR2 as ANQGSEA. In nucleotides, the CDR3 is TGCAGGCGGGGACAGGGGGCGCGGGAGCAGTACTTC. This gives the protein CRRGQGAREQYF.

The rearrangement links TRBV27 to TRBJ2-5; D is perhaps TRBD1 (5 bases). Germline CDR1 is MNHEY and CDR2 is SMNVEV (reference sequence). Deletions cut 9 bases from V and 5 bases from J, with 22 bases between. The CDR3 is made up of 15 amino acids. In DNA form, the CDR3 reads TGTGCCAGTCGGCTCCGGGCCTCAGGGTGGGAGACCCAGTACTTC. Protein sequence: CASRLRASGWETQYF.

This rearrangement joins TRBV4-3 to TRBJ2-7; D is perhaps TRBD1 (7 bases). The CDR3 loop spans 14 amino acids. Trimming shortened V by 2 bases and J by 4 bases, and 12 bases separated the two germline ends. Germline lookup yields CDR1 LGHNA and CDR2 YSLEER. The CDR3 DNA follows: TGCGCCAGCAGCCAACAGACAGGGAGGTACGAGCAGTACTTC. Encoded protein: CASSQQTGRYEQYF.

This clonotype was picked up many times. The chain is built from TRBV20-1 and TRBJ2-7; tentative D call: TRBD1 (6 bases). There are 14 residues in the CDR3. The V gene's germline CDR1 is DFQATT and CDR2 SNEGSKA (reference sequence). The ends were cut back, 4 bases at V and 0 bases at J, with 13 bases in the middle. CDR3 coding DNA: TGCAGTGCTATAGGGACACCGAGCTCCTACGAGCAGTACTTC. It translates to CSAIGTPSSYEQYF.

This clonotype turned up a few times. The rearrangement uses TRBV28 and TRBJ2-7; D might be TRBD1 (6 bases). The CDR3 contains 13 residues. Germline-derived CDR1 and CDR2 are MDHEN and SYDVKM. V shed 2 bases and J shed 7 bases, with 12 bases lying between them. The CDR3 reads CASSLTGLEEQYF. Here the CDR3 DNA reads TGTGCCAGCAGTTTAACAGGGTTGGAAGAGCAGTACTTC.

This clonotype appeared a few times. CDR3 residues: CASSRGTGNLDEQFF. DNA for the CDR3: TGTGCCAGTAGCCGGGGGACAGGGAATTTGGATGAGCAGTTCTTC. V and J are TRBV19 and TRBJ2-1; TRBD1 matches 9 bases. The germline V gene encodes CDR1 LNHDA and CDR2 SQIVND (reference sequence). The CDR3 totals 15 residues. Trimming at V came to 6 bases and at J to 8 bases, leaving 11 bases not matched to a gene.

This clonotype was observed many times. The rearrangement links TRBV29-1 to TRBJ2-7; TRBD2 aligns across 7 bases. CDR1 is SQVTM, CDR2 ANQGSEA, per germline. This CDR3 contains 17 residues. The CDR3 DNA reads TGCGACAGTCCCGGGCGGGAGTCCCCTCAAAACATCCACGAGCAGTACTTC. Translation gives CDSPGRESPQNIHEQYF.

The rearrangement uses TRBV12-3 or TRBV12-4 and TRBJ2-1, with no clear D. This CDR3 contains 13 residues. The ends were cut back, 6 bases at V and 6 bases at J, with 12 bases in the middle. The CDR3 is CASSEQWGNEQFF. The CDR3, as DNA: TGTGCCAGCAGCGAGCAGTGGGGCAATGAGCAGTTCTTC.

The V call is TRBV7-2, the J call TRBJ2-5; D unresolved. V was cut by 5 bases and J by 7 bases, with 17 bases left in between. Germline assignment: CDR1 SGHTA and CDR2 FQGNSA. The CDR3 extends over 14 amino acids. Here the CDR3 reads CASSHGPDRRTQYF. In DNA form, the CDR3 reads TGTGCCAGCAGCCATGGGCCAGATCGTAGGACCCAGTACTTC.

This clonotype was seen a few times. The rearrangement uses TRBV14 and TRBJ2-7; 8 bases are shared with TRBD2. Trimming took 3 bases from V and 3 from J; bases not matched to a gene: 4. Per germline, CDR1 SGHDN and CDR2 FVKESK. The CDR3 totals 14 residues. The CDR3 coding sequence is TGTGCCAGCAGCCAGACTAGCGCAAGCTACGAGCAGTACTTC. Its translation is CASSQTSASYEQYF.

V usage is TRBV28 and J usage is TRBJ2-7; TRBD2 aligns across 13 bases. CDR3 length: 17 residues. Germline loops: CDR1 MDHEN, CDR2 SYDVKM. V lost 2 bases, J lost 3 bases, and 7 bases stayed unmatched. This chain's CDR3 is CASSLGGLAGRHYEQYF. CDR3 DNA sequence: TGTGCCAGCAGTTTAGGGGGACTAGCGGGACGACACTACGAGCAGTACTTC.